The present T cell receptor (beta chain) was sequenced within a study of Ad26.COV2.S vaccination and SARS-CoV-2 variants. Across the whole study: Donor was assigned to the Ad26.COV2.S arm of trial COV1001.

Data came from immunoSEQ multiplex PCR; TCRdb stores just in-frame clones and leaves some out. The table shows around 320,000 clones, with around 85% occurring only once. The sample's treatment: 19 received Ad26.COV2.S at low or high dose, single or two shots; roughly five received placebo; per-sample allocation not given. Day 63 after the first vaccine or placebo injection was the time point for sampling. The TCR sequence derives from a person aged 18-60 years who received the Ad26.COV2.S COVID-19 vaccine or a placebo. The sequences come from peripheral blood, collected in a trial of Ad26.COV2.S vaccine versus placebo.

The CDR3 coding sequence is TGTGCCAGCAGCCCCGGGACAGGGGGCAGGGAGCAGTACTTC. Protein: CASSPGTGGREQYF. The chain couples TRBV7-9 to TRBJ2-7; 12 bases are a match to TRBD1. Germline CDR1 reads SEHNR; CDR2 reads FQNEAQ (reference sequence). V lost 5 bases to trimming and J lost 7 bases; unmatched junction nucleotides: 6. The CDR3 consists of 14 residues.